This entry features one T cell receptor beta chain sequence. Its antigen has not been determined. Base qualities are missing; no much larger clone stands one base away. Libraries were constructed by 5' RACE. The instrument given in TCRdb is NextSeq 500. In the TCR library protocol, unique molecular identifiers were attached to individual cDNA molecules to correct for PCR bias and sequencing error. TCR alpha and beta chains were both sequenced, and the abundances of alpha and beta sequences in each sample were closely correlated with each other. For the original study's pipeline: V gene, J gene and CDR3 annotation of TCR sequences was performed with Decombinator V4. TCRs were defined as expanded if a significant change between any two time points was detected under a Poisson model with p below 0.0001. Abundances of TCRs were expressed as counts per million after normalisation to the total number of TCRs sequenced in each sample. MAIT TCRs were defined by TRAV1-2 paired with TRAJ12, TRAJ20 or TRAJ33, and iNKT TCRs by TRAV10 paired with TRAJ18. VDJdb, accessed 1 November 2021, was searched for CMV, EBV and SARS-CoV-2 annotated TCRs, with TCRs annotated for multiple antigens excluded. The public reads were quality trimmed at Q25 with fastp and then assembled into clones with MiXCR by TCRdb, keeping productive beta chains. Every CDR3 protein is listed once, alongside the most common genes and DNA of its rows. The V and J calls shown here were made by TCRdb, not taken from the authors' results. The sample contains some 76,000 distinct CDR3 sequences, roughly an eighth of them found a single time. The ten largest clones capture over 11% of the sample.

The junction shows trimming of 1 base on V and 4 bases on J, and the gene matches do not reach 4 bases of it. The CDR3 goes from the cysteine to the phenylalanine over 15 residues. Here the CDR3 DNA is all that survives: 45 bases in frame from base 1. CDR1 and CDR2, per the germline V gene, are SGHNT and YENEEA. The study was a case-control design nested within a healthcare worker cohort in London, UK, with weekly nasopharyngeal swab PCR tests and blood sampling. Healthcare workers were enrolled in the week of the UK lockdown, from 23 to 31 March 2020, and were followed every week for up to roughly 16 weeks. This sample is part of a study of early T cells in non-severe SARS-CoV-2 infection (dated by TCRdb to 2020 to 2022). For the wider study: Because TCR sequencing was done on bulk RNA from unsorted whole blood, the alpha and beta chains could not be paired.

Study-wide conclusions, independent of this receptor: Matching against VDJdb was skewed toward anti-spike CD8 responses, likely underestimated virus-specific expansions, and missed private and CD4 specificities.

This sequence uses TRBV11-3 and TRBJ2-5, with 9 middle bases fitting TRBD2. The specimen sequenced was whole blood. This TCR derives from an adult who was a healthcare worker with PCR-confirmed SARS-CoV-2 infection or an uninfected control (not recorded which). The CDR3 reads CASSLGGGGRETQYF. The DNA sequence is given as TGTGCCAGCAGCTTAGGCGGGGGGGGCCGAGAGACCCAGTACTTC.